The sequence of this TCR beta chain was determined in a study of cytomegalovirus exposure and HLA in healthy donors. Findings and limits, study-wide: A few of the chains that were CMV-associated were confirmed in vitro to be specific for CMV antigens. The classifier was said to identify cytomegalovirus status with high specificity and sensitivity.

Germline values: CDR1 SGDLS, CDR2 YYNGEE. V shed 3 bases and J 4 bases; nucleotides not matched to a gene: 14. CDR3 length equals 19 residues. Turning to this clone: The antigen is unknown.

Assay used: immunoSEQ multiplex PCR; TCRdb lists only in-frame clones, some missing. Found here are roughly 150,000 clones, roughly 89% of them singletons; the top ten hold 3.3%. V gene TRBV9 combines with J gene TRBJ1-3; 12 nucleotides agree with TRBD1. The TCR comes from a woman between 18 and 29 years old in good health and CMV-seropositive. Sequences were obtained from PBMCs. CDR3 bases: TGTGCCAGCAGCGCCTCCACGCCGGGACAGGGGGCGAGGGGAAACACCATATATTTT. Encoded protein: CASSASTPGQGARGNTIYF.